These T cell receptor beta chains were read from a single sample in a study of shared clonotypes between healthy human individuals. Data came from immunoSEQ multiplex PCR; TCRdb stores just in-frame clones and leaves some out. The sample gives roughly 330,000 clones, approximately 79% of which show up once; 10% is in the top ten. What was sequenced was memory CD4+ T cells sorted from blood. Receptor source: a man younger than 40 in good health. CDR3s include the opening cysteine and the closing phenylalanine or tryptophan. Fields, in order: V gene, J gene, CDR3 protein.

V gene: TRBV9; J gene: TRBJ1-4; CDR3 protein: CASSPPRKAGGGEKLFF
V gene: TRBV7-9; J gene: TRBJ1-3; CDR3 protein: CASSLGISGNTIYF
V gene: TRBV5-1; J gene: TRBJ2-7; CDR3 protein: CASSSLGGDSYEQYF
V gene: TRBV10-2; J gene: TRBJ1-1; CDR3 protein: CASSESKQNTEAFF
V gene: TRBV5-4; J gene: TRBJ2-1; CDR3 protein: CASSLWDRPDNEQFF
V gene: TRBV7-2; J gene: TRBJ2-7; CDR3 protein: CASSPGTESYEQYF
V gene: TRBV6-5; J gene: TRBJ2-5; CDR3 protein: CASSNDRGRETQYF
V gene: TRBV6-5; J gene: TRBJ2-5; CDR3 protein: CASSSDLRETQYF
V gene: TRBV11-3; J gene: TRBJ2-3; CDR3 protein: CASSFSGSNTDTQYF
V gene: TRBV7-9; J gene: TRBJ2-1; CDR3 protein: CASSPVGGSQFF
V gene: TRBV19; J gene: TRBJ2-1; CDR3 protein: CASSILPGAGDEQFF
V gene: TRBV19; J gene: TRBJ2-7; CDR3 protein: CASSWRNKYEQYF
V gene: TRBV7-6; J gene: TRBJ2-3; CDR3 protein: CASSRDPTDTQYF
V gene: TRBV5-6; J gene: TRBJ2-1; CDR3 protein: CASSWGLAGAVGEQFF
V gene: TRBV12-2; J gene: TRBJ2-5; CDR3 protein: CASRLASLVTQYF
V gene: TRBV5-4; J gene: TRBJ2-7; CDR3 protein: CASSGGTSGSVYF
V gene: TRBV11-3; J gene: TRBJ2-3; CDR3 protein: CASSPREGADTQYF
V gene: TRBV18; J gene: TRBJ2-6; CDR3 protein: CASSPGQENVLTF
V gene: TRBV27; J gene: TRBJ2-7; CDR3 protein: CASSLVPGAQYEQYF
V gene: TRBV6-1; J gene: TRBJ2-5; CDR3 protein: CASRRTAQVETQYF
V gene: TRBV18; J gene: TRBJ1-5; CDR3 protein: CASSPSMGAGDQPQHF
V gene: TRBV14; J gene: TRBJ2-1; CDR3 protein: CASSQVIGNEQFF
V gene: TRBV4-3; J gene: TRBJ2-5; CDR3 protein: CASSQVFREAGETQYF
V gene: TRBV6-1; J gene: TRBJ2-7; CDR3 protein: CASSAGSRVYEQYF
V gene: TRBV29-1; J gene: TRBJ1-1; CDR3 protein: CSGDRATNTEAFF
V gene: TRBV5-1; J gene: TRBJ2-1; CDR3 protein: CASSFLAGGSYNEQFF
V gene: TRBV2; J gene: TRBJ2-7; CDR3 protein: CASREGQNYEQYF
V gene: TRBV5-4; J gene: TRBJ2-7; CDR3 protein: CASSWGGRLGSYEQYF
V gene: TRBV4-3; J gene: TRBJ2-1; CDR3 protein: CASSQEASGRYNEQFF
V gene: TRBV6-1; J gene: TRBJ2-7; CDR3 protein: CASSESHSGGLMYEQYF
V gene: TRBV15; J gene: TRBJ1-3; CDR3 protein: CATSTPGSRNTIYF